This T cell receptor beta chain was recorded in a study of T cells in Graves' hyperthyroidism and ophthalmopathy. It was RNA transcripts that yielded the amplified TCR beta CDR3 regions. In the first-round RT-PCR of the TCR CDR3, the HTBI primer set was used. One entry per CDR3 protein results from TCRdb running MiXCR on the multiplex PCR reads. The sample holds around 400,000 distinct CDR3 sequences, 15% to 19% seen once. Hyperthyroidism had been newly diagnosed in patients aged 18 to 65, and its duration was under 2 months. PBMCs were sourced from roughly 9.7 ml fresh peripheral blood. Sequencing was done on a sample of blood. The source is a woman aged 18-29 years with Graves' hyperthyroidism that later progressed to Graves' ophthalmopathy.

The CDR3 DNA reads as TGTGCCAGCAGCCAAGACTCCCCCGCCCGGGACAGGGGAAAGTGGACTGAAGCTTTCTTT. This sequence encodes CASSQDSPARDRGKWTEAFF. This chain uses TRBV11-3 with TRBJ1-1; 10 nucleotides line up with TRBD1. CDR3 size: 20 residues. V gave up 5 bases and J gave up 5 bases; unmatched junction bases: 23. Germline V gene data show CDR1 as SGHNT and CDR2 as YENEEA.